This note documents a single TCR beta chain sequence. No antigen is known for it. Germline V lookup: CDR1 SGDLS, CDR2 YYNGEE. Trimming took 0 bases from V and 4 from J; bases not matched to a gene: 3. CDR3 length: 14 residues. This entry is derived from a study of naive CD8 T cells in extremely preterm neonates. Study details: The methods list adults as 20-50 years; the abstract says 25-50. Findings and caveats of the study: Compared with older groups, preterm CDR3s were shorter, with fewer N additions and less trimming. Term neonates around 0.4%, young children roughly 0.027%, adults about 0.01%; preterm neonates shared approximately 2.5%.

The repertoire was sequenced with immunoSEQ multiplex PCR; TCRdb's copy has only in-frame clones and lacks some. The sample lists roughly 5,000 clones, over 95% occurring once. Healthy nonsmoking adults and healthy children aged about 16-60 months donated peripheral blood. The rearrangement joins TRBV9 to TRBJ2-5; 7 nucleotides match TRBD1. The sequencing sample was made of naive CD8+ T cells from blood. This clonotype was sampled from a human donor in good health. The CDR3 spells CASSVGKGAETQYF. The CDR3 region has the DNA TGTGCCAGCAGCGTAGGGAAGGGGGCAGAGACCCAGTACTTC.